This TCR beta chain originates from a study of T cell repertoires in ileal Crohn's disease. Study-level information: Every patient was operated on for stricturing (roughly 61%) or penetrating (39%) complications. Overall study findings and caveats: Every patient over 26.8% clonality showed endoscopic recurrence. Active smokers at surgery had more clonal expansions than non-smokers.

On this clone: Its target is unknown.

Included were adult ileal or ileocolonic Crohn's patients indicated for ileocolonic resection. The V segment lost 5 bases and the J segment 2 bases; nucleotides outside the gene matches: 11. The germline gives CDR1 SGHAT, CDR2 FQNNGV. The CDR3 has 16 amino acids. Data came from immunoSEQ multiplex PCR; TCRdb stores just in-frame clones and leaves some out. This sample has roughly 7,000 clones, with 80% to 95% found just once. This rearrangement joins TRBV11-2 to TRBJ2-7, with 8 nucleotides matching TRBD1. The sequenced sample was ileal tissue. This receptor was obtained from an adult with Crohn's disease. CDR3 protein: CASSLAGTGGPYEQYF. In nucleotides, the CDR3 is TGTGCCAGCAGCCTCGCCGGGACAGGCGGTCCCTACGAGCAGTACTTC.